This passage covers 10 T cell receptor beta chains from one sample sequenced in a study of cytomegalovirus exposure and HLA in healthy donors. Repertoires were generated with immunoSEQ multiplex PCR, while TCRdb's copy carries only in-frame clones and drops some. The sample has about 190,000 clones, 84% seen once. The specimen sequenced was PBMCs. The receptors shown here come from a woman younger than 30 in good health and CMV-seropositive.

The chain carries TRBV6-5 and TRBJ1-2; 11 bases align to TRBD1. Germline-derived CDR1 and CDR2 are MNHEY and SVGAGI. V lost 0 bases to trimming and J lost 6 bases; unmatched junction nucleotides: 6. The CDR3 length is 16 residues. The CDR3 protein is CASSYSTGTGGHGYTF. The DNA for the CDR3 is TGTGCCAGCAGTTACTCGACCGGGACAGGGGGGCATGGCTACACCTTC.

The V call is TRBV10-3, the J call TRBJ2-5; 10 nucleotides line up with TRBD2. This CDR3 has 14 amino acids. In germline, CDR1 is ENHRY, CDR2 SYGVKD. V trimming: 11 bases; J trimming: 0 bases; junction bases outside the gene matches: 6. As DNA, the CDR3 is TGTGCCGCCAGGAGCGGGGGGGACCAAGAGACCCAGTACTTC. Its protein is CAARSGGDQETQYF.

This clone showed up just once. The chain has TRBV5-4 and TRBJ2-3; D might be TRBD1 (6 bases). Deletions cut 0 bases from V and 1 base from J, with 6 bases between. Germline V CDR1 and CDR2: SGHNT, YYREEE (reference sequence). This CDR3 is built from 14 residues. As DNA, the CDR3 is TGTGCCAGCAGCTTGGACAGGGGCACAGATACGCAGTATTTT. Its translation is CASSLDRGTDTQYF.

The chain is built from TRBV7-8 and TRBJ1-1, with D perhaps TRBD1 (6 bases). Germline V gene sequence: CDR1 SGHVS, CDR2 FQNEAQ. The ends were cut back, 0 bases at V and 4 bases at J, with 18 bases in the middle. CDR3 length: 17 amino acids. This CDR3 reads CASSLAGGGAFGTEAFF. In DNA form, the CDR3 reads TGTGCCAGCAGCTTAGCGGGTGGGGGGGCTTTTGGCACTGAAGCTTTCTTT. Combining the CDR3 with reference TRBV7-8 and TRBJ1-1 gives the whole variable domain GAGVSQSPRYKVAKRGQDVALRCDPISGHVSLFWYQQALGQGPEFLTYFQNEAQLDKSGLPSDRFFAERPEGSVSTLKIQRTQQEDSAVYLCASSLAGGGAFGTEAFFGQGTRLTVV.

This sequence joins TRBV23-1 and TRBJ1-5, with D maybe TRBD1 (5 bases). TRBV23-1 is identified as an open reading frame with a role that is uncertain. CDR3 size: 17 residues. Trimming took 0 bases from V and 0 from J, leaving 12 bases between them. CDR3 in amino acids: CASSQSFRGCSNQPQHF. The CDR3 nucleotides are TGCGCCAGCAGTCAATCTTTCCGGGGGTGTAGCAATCAGCCCCAGCATTTT.

The chain recombines TRBV19 with TRBJ2-6; weak D call: TRBD1 (5 bases). V dropped 5 bases and J dropped 9 bases, with 14 bases sitting between them. The CDR3 contains 14 residues. Germline V gene lookup returns CDR1 LNHDA and CDR2 SQIVND (reference sequence). The CDR3 nucleotides are TGTGCCAGTAGTGTGACACCCAGGGTCAACGTCCTGACTTTC. Its protein product is CASSVTPRVNVLTF.

Remarks on this clone: The sample carries other DNA sequences with the same CDR3. V is TRBV5-1 and J is TRBJ2-7; TRBD1 aligns across 7 bases. Germline V gives CDR1 SGHRS, CDR2 YFSETQ. CDR3 length equals 12 residues. J gave up 3 bases and V 4 bases, and 1 base lay outside the gene matches. CDR3 DNA: TGCGCCAGCAGCCGGGACAGCTACGAGCAGTACTTC. As protein: CASSRDSYEQYF.

The chain couples TRBV27 to TRBJ1-6; D is uncertain. V dropped 6 bases and J dropped 2 bases, with 14 bases sitting between them. CDR1 MNHEY and CDR2 SMNVEV come from the germline V gene (reference sequence). The CDR3 has 16 residues. The chain's CDR3 is CASRPRGAPYNSPLHF. For the CDR3, the DNA is TGTGCCAGCAGACCTCGAGGAGCACCCTATAATTCACCCCTCCACTTT.

The chain couples TRBV2 to TRBJ2-3; D is possibly TRBD2 (7 bases). V dropped 7 bases and J dropped 3 bases, with 20 bases sitting between them. The germline V gene encodes CDR1 SNHLY and CDR2 FYNNEI. The CDR3 spans 16 residues. DNA of the CDR3: TGTGCCAGCACCCCGGGGGGCGGGGCCTGGACAGATACGCAGTATTTT. It is translated as CASTPGGGAWTDTQYF.

The chain recombines TRBV20-1 with TRBJ1-3; no clear D. Germline-derived CDR1 and CDR2 are DFQATT and SNEGSKA (reference sequence). The V end was cut by 6 bases, the J end by 3 bases, with 6 bases between. The CDR3 contains 11 residues. Written as DNA, the CDR3 is TGCAGTGCCTATTTTGGAAACACCATATATTTT. It is translated as CSAYFGNTIYF.